These 32 T cell receptor beta chains were all obtained from the same sample, sequenced in a study of blood T cell repertoires in COVID-19. Produced via immunoSEQ multiplex PCR; TCRdb's table is partial and in-frame only. The sample lists a few hundred thousand clones, just under 90% occurring once. Sequencing input: PBMCs or T cells enriched from blood (not recorded which). The receptors originated from a woman in her sixties who had recovered from COVID-19.

This clone came up once. V is TRBV14 and J is TRBJ2-1, with D possibly TRBD2 on 6 matching bases. Germline V gene lookup returns CDR1 SGHDN and CDR2 FVKESK. The length of the CDR3 is 16 residues. V gave up 5 bases and J gave up 0 bases, with 14 bases separating them. The CDR3 loop is CASSGTLRGSYNEQFF. The CDR3 DNA reads TGTGCCAGCAGCGGGACTCTAAGGGGCTCCTACAATGAGCAGTTCTTC.

V and J are TRBV7-2 and TRBJ2-2; TRBD2 might be the D (6 bases). Germline V lookup: CDR1 SGHTA, CDR2 FQGNSA. The CDR3 covers 15 residues. The V end was cut by 4 bases, the J end by 0 bases, with 9 bases between. The DNA for the CDR3 is TGTGCCAGCAGCTGGACTATTTCGAACACCGGGGAGCTGTTTTTT. This gives the protein CASSWTISNTGELFF.

V is TRBV27 and J is TRBJ2-5; tentative D call: TRBD2 (6 bases). CDR1 is MNHEY and CDR2 is SMNVEV in the germline V gene (reference sequence). The CDR3 has 17 residues. V gave up 3 bases and J gave up 6 bases, with 23 bases separating them. For the CDR3, the DNA is TGTGCCAGCAGTTTCCGTAGCGGCAACATGGCCTTTCAGACCCAGTACTTC. Amino acid sequence: CASSFRSGNMAFQTQYF.

The chain combines TRBV10-1 with TRBJ2-1, with 13 bases aligning to TRBD2. The CDR3 is 15 residues long. J lost 7 bases, V lost 4 bases, and 4 bases had no gene match. The germline CDR1 and CDR2 sequences are WNHNN and SYGVQD (reference sequence). Here the CDR3 reads CASSGLAGGQNEQFF. The CDR3, as DNA: TGCGCCAGCAGTGGACTAGCGGGAGGCCAGAATGAGCAGTTCTTC.

The chain employs TRBV5-1 and TRBJ1-3, with TRBD1 as a possible D gene (6 bases). Trimming pared 7 bases from V and 1 base from J, leaving 9 bases between. Germline CDR1 reads SGHRS; CDR2 reads YFSETQ. This CDR3 is 13 amino acids long. The CDR3 region has the DNA TGCGCCAGCCAAGACAGGTCTGGAAACACCATATATTTT. Translating gives CASQDRSGNTIYF. Complete variable domain (other parts from reference TRBV5-1 and TRBJ1-3): KAGVTQTPRYLIKTRGQQVTLSCSPISGHRSVSWYQQTPGQGLQFLFEYFSETQRNKGNFPGRFSGRQFSNSRSEMNVSTLELGDSALYLCASQDRSGNTIYFGEGSWLTVV.

J is TRBJ1-2 and V is TRBV24-1; 9 positions match TRBD1. V dropped 6 bases and J dropped 4; count of bases not matched to a gene: 17. Germline V gene lookup returns CDR1 KGHDR and CDR2 SFDVKD. The CDR3 sequence is 18 residues long. The CDR3 DNA sequence: TGTGCCACCAGTTCCTCCAGGGACAGGGTTATATCCATCTATGGCTACACCTTC. It codes for CATSSSRDRVISIYGYTF.

The rearrangement uses TRBV18 and TRBJ2-7, with D tentatively TRBD2 (6 bases). CDR1 and CDR2 (germline): KGHSH, LQKENI. V shed 6 bases and J shed 7 bases, with 22 bases lying between them. There are 15 residues in the CDR3. The CDR3 bases are TGTGCCAGCTCCCCCCCCGTTGCCCTTCGGGGGGAGCAGTACTTC. Translated: CASSPPVALRGEQYF.

Points on this clone: The same CDR3 is also encoded by other DNA sequences in this sample. The chain's CDR3 is CASSEQGLSQPQHF. The CDR3 DNA is TGTGCCAGCAGTGAGCAGGGATTAAGTCAGCCCCAGCATTTT. The chain has TRBV2 and TRBJ1-5, with D possibly matching TRBD1 (5 bases). Germline V gene lookup returns CDR1 SNHLY and CDR2 FYNNEI. This CDR3 region has 14 residues. Trimming took 3 bases from V and 6 from J, leaving 12 bases between them. Supplemented by reference TRBV2 and TRBJ1-5, the full variable domain reads EPEVTQTPSHQVTQMGQEVILRCVPISNHLYFYWYRQILGQKVEFLVSFYNNEISEKSEIFDDQFSVERPDGSNFTLKIRSTKLEDSAMYFCASSEQGLSQPQHFGDGTRLSIL.

The rearrangement joins TRBV3-1 (or the pseudogene TRBV3-2) to TRBJ2-1; D is perhaps TRBD2 (5 bases). The ends were cut back, 1 base at V and 7 bases at J, with 5 bases in the middle. This CDR3 spans 12 amino acids. Germline assignment: CDR1 LGHDT and CDR2 YNNKEL (reference sequence). CDR3 bases: TGTGCCAGCAGCCAAGGCGGGAATGAGCAGTTCTTC. Amino acids: CASSQGGNEQFF.

The J gene is TRBJ2-7, the V gene TRBV3-1 (or the pseudogene TRBV3-2); 8 bases line up with TRBD1. CDR3 length equals 12 residues. Looked up from germline, CDR1 is LGHDT and CDR2 is YNNKEL (reference sequence). V was pared by 3 bases and J by 10 bases, with 5 bases of the junction left unmatched. CDR3 nucleotide sequence: TGTGCCAGCAGCCATCGAGGACAGGGACAGTACTTC. Its protein is CASSHRGQGQYF.

The chain links TRBV19 to TRBJ2-5; D ambiguous. The germline V gene has CDR1 LNHDA and CDR2 SQIVND (reference sequence). The ends were cut back, 5 bases at V and 7 bases at J, with 17 bases in the middle. CDR3 length: 14 amino acids. DNA of the CDR3: TGTGCCAGTAGTTTCGGCGGCGTTGCTGGGACCCAGTACTTC. Translation: CASSFGGVAGTQYF.

This chain uses TRBV27 with TRBJ2-1; the match to TRBD2 covers 7 bases. Trimming took 7 bases from V and 5 from J; bases not matched to a gene: 17. This CDR3 region has 17 residues. CDR1 and CDR2 (germline): MNHEY, SMNVEV (reference sequence). CDR3 sequence (DNA): TGTGCCAGCAAACTTACGGCGGGAGAGGTTGGGCACAATGAGCAGTTCTTC. Its translation: CASKLTAGEVGHNEQFF.

The CDR3 nucleotides read TGCGCCAGCAGGCTGGCCCAGGGCGCCAATGAGCAGTTCTTC. The encoded protein is CASRLAQGANEQFF. The chain employs TRBV5-1 and TRBJ2-1; a possible D gene is TRBD1 (5 bases). Germline values: CDR1 SGHRS, CDR2 YFSETQ. V gave up 5 bases and J gave up 6 bases, with 15 bases separating them. The CDR3 is made up of 14 amino acids. Full variable domain (remainder filled in from reference TRBV5-1 and TRBJ2-1): KAGVTQTPRYLIKTRGQQVTLSCSPISGHRSVSWYQQTPGQGLQFLFEYFSETQRNKGNFPGRFSGRQFSNSRSEMNVSTLELGDSALYLCASRLAQGANEQFFGPGTRLTVL.

The V and J genes are TRBV6-6 and TRBJ2-1, with 10 bases lining up with TRBD2. The V segment lost 6 bases and the J segment 7 bases; nucleotides outside the gene matches: 6. The CDR3 is 14 amino acids. The germline gives CDR1 MNHNY, CDR2 SVGAGI (reference sequence). CDR3 nucleotide sequence: TGTGCCAGCAGCGAGCGGGGGGGCAGGAATGAGCAGTTCTTC. Amino acid sequence: CASSERGGRNEQFF.

J is TRBJ1-5 and V is TRBV30, with D maybe TRBD1 (6 bases). Trimming left V 2 bases short and J 8 bases short, with 13 bases between. Germline V gives CDR1 GTSNPN, CDR2 SVGIG (reference sequence). CDR3 length: 13 residues. The CDR3 DNA reads TGTGCCTGGAGTTACAGGGCGGTGGAGCCCCAGCATTTT. Its translation: CAWSYRAVEPQHF.

V is TRBV18 and J is TRBJ2-1; TRBD2 agrees at 8 bases. The trim removed 5 bases at V and 2 bases at J, leaving 8 bases unmatched. The CDR3 is 16 amino acids. From germline, CDR1 is KGHSH and CDR2 LQKENI. The CDR3 is CASSIVAGLTYNEQFF. The CDR3 DNA follows: TGTGCCAGCTCAATCGTAGCGGGACTTACCTACAATGAGCAGTTCTTC.

This chain uses TRBV10-1 with TRBJ2-1, with 9 bases lining up with TRBD2. The trim removed 3 bases at V and 8 bases at J, leaving 8 bases unmatched. The length of the CDR3 is 15 residues. Germline CDR1 WNHNN, CDR2 SYGVQD (reference sequence). In DNA form, the CDR3 reads TGCGCCAGCAGTGATCTGGCTAGCGGGAACCATGAGCAGTTCTTC. Translating it yields CASSDLASGNHEQFF.

CDR3 in DNA: TGTGCCAGCAGTGAGTCCAGGTCTGGAAACACCATATATTTT. This gives the protein CASSESRSGNTIYF. The rearrangement uses TRBV2 and TRBJ1-3; D unclear. This CDR3 has 14 amino acids. CDR1 SNHLY and CDR2 FYNNEI come from the germline V gene. Trimming left V 3 bases short and J 1 base short, with 7 bases between.

The gene calls are TRBV29-1 and TRBJ2-5, with TRBD2 matching over 7 bases. V shed 2 bases and J 3 bases; nucleotides not matched to a gene: 12. There are 16 residues in the CDR3. Germline V CDR1 and CDR2: SQVTM, ANQGSEA. CDR3 loop: CSVEYRFLAGEETQYF. CDR3 nucleotides: TGCAGCGTTGAATATCGATTTCTTGCGGGAGAAGAGACCCAGTACTTC.

This clone was picked up one time. The chain carries TRBV28 and TRBJ2-5, with D possibly TRBD2 on 6 matching bases. CDR3 length: 14 amino acids. Trimming removed 1 base at V and 5 bases at J, with 11 bases between. Germline assignment: CDR1 MDHEN and CDR2 SYDVKM. The CDR3 here is CASSLYPGAETQYF. In DNA, the CDR3 is TGTGCCAGCAGTTTATATCCGGGAGCGGAGACCCAGTACTTC.

The chain uses TRBV4-2 and TRBJ1-6, with D possibly being TRBD1 (5 bases). Trimming shortened V by 4 bases and J by 5 bases, and 12 bases separated the two germline ends. The germline V gene has CDR1 LGHNA and CDR2 YNFKEQ. The CDR3 totals 15 residues. DNA for the CDR3: TGTGCCAGCAGCCTCCCACAGGAAGATAATTCACCCCTCCACTTT. The encoded protein is CASSLPQEDNSPLHF.

This clone is a singleton in its sample. The CDR3 DNA follows: TGCGCCAGCAGCTTGCGGACAGGGAGCAATCAGCCCCAGCATTTT. Protein product: CASSLRTGSNQPQHF. The chain is built from TRBV5-1 and TRBJ1-5, with 8 bases matching TRBD1. Germline V lookup: CDR1 SGHRS, CDR2 YFSETQ. The CDR3 runs to 15 residues. Losses at the gene ends were 1 base for V and 1 base for J; bases not matched to a gene: 1.

J is TRBJ1-4 and V is TRBV19; a possible D gene is TRBD1 (5 bases). V lost 2 bases and J 6 bases, leaving 7 bases between the germline ends. Germline loops: CDR1 LNHDA, CDR2 SQIVND (reference sequence). The CDR3 contains 13 residues. The CDR3 DNA reads as TGTGCCAGTAGTATAATCAGGGATGAAAAACTGTTTTTT. Translating it yields CASSIIRDEKLFF.

The chain combines TRBV29-1 with TRBJ2-3; TRBD2 aligns across 10 bases. CDR1 and CDR2 from the germline V gene are SQVTM and ANQGSEA. The CDR3 has 17 residues. V dropped 4 bases and J dropped 6; count of bases not matched to a gene: 16. The CDR3 coding sequence is TGCAGCGTTGTCTTTCTAGCGGGGGCCCTCATTCCTGATACGCAGTATTTT. This codes for CSVVFLAGALIPDTQYF.

J is TRBJ1-1 and V is TRBV10-1; D is possibly TRBD1 (5 bases). V was shortened by 5 bases and J by 0 bases, with 10 bases between the two germline ends. In germline, CDR1 is WNHNN, CDR2 SYGVQD (reference sequence). This CDR3 contains 14 residues. CDR3: CASSPGFMNTEAFF. The CDR3 DNA follows: TGCGCCAGCAGTCCAGGGTTCATGAACACTGAAGCTTTCTTT.

This clone was detected once. The rearrangement uses TRBV3-1 (or the pseudogene TRBV3-2) and TRBJ1-1; D is undetermined. The CDR3 covers 12 residues. The V gene lost 8 bases and the J gene lost 3 bases, with 10 bases spanning the gap. The germline V gene has CDR1 LGHDT and CDR2 YNNKEL (reference sequence). This CDR3 reads CASGQVDTEAFF. The CDR3 DNA is TGTGCCAGCGGGCAGGTCGACACTGAAGCTTTCTTT.

The chain is built from TRBV28 and TRBJ1-4; D is possibly TRBD1 (6 bases). Germline V CDR1 and CDR2: MDHEN, SYDVKM. The germline V and J ends were trimmed by 5 bases and 7 bases, with 8 bases remaining between them. The CDR3 loop spans 12 amino acids. The CDR3 loop is CASSSRGEKLFF. CDR3 coding DNA: TGTGCCAGCAGTAGCAGGGGTGAAAAACTGTTTTTT.

V and J are TRBV5-1 and TRBJ1-4; 9 bases agree with TRBD1. With 4 bases clipped from V and 8 bases from J, the junction kept 9 bases outside the gene matches. The germline CDR1 and CDR2 sequences are SGHRS and YFSETQ. This CDR3 spans 15 amino acids. The CDR3 reads CASSPSGTGLEKLFF. The CDR3 coding sequence is TGCGCCAGCAGCCCCTCCGGGACAGGGCTGGAAAAACTGTTTTTT.

The V gene is TRBV7-3, the J gene TRBJ2-1; D unresolved. The CDR3 covers 12 residues. Germline assignment: CDR1 SGHTA and CDR2 FQGTGA. The V end lost 5 bases, the J end lost 7 bases, and 9 bases lay between the germline ends. The CDR3 sequence: CASSDLANEQFF. CDR3 sequence (DNA): TGTGCCAGCAGCGATTTAGCAAATGAGCAGTTCTTC.

The rearrangement links TRBV5-1 to TRBJ1-2, with 8 bases that match TRBD1. This CDR3 comprises 14 residues. V trimming: 4 bases; J trimming: 8 bases; junction bases outside the gene matches: 10. Germline V CDR1 and CDR2: SGHRS, YFSETQ. The CDR3 nucleotides are TGCGCCAGCAGCGACGGGACAGGATACGGAGGCTACACCTTC. It translates to CASSDGTGYGGYTF.

Written as DNA, the CDR3 is TGTGCCAGCAGCTCGCTGACCGGGACAGAAAACAATGAGCAGTTCTTC. This translates into CASSSLTGTENNEQFF. V and J are TRBV7-9 and TRBJ2-1; 7 bases map to TRBD1. Trimming took 4 bases from V and 5 from J; bases not matched to a gene: 11. The CDR3 extends over 16 amino acids. Germline V lookup: CDR1 SEHNR, CDR2 FQNEAQ (reference sequence).

This rearrangement joins TRBV2 to TRBJ2-5, with TRBD2 identical over 7 bases. This CDR3 contains 15 residues. Germline V gives CDR1 SNHLY, CDR2 FYNNEI. V lost 3 bases, J lost 6 bases, and 10 bases stayed unmatched. CDR3 loop: CASSDGTTLSKTQYF. The CDR3 nucleotides are TGTGCCAGCAGTGATGGGACTACCCTCTCCAAGACCCAGTACTTC. The full variable domain, in which reference TRBV2 and TRBJ2-5 provide the parts outside the CDR3, is EPEVTQTPSHQVTQMGQEVILRCVPISNHLYFYWYRQILGQKVEFLVSFYNNEISEKSEIFDDQFSVERPDGSNFTLKIRSTKLEDSAMYFCASSDGTTLSKTQYFGPGTRLLVL.